The 3 T cell receptor beta chains presented below share a single source sample, sequenced in a study of T cell responses to AZD1222 COVID-19 vaccine. Only in-frame clones appear in the TCRdb table, and some are missing; sequencing was by immunoSEQ multiplex PCR. The table includes some 100,000 clones, roughly 91% detected once. Sequenced material: peripheral blood, taken 28 days after the second AZD1222 dose. Receptors originate from an adult who received the AZD1222 COVID-19 vaccine.

This rearrangement joins TRBV11-1 to TRBJ2-7; the match to TRBD1 covers 10 bases. The germline V gene has CDR1 SGHAT and CDR2 FQDESV (reference sequence). Trimming cost V 3 bases and J 4 bases; bases outside gene matches: 3. This CDR3 has 14 amino acids. The CDR3 protein is CASSFGQGGYEQYF. Here the CDR3 DNA reads TGTGCCAGCAGCTTTGGACAGGGGGGGTACGAGCAGTACTTC.

The rearrangement links TRBV5-1 to TRBJ1-2, with D possibly being TRBD1 (5 bases). The V end was cut by 2 bases, the J end by 4 bases, with 18 bases between. The length of the CDR3 is 16 residues. Per the germline V gene, CDR1 is SGHRS and CDR2 is YFSETQ. The CDR3: CASSFGDGVLGYGYTF. The DNA for the CDR3 is TGCGCCAGCAGCTTTGGGGACGGGGTACTTGGCTATGGCTACACCTTC.

V is TRBV7-2 and J is TRBJ2-1, with unresolved D. The CDR3 consists of 16 residues. Trimming stripped 3 bases from V and 2 bases from J, with 14 bases between. CDR1 and CDR2 (germline): SGHTA, FQGNSA. The CDR3 here is CASSFGSAPTYNEQFF. In DNA form, the CDR3 reads TGTGCCAGCAGCTTCGGATCGGCCCCTACCTACAATGAGCAGTTCTTC.